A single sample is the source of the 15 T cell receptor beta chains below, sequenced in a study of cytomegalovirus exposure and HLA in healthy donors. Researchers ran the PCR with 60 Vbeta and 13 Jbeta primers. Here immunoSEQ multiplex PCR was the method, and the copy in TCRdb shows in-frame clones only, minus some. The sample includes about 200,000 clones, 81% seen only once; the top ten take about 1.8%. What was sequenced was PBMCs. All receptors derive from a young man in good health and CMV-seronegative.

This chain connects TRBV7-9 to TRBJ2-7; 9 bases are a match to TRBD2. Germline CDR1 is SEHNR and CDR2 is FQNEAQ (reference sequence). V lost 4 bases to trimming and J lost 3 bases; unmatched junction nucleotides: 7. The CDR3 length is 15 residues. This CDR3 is CASSSPSGGLYEQYF. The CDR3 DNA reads TGTGCCAGCAGCTCACCGAGCGGGGGGCTCTACGAGCAGTACTTC.

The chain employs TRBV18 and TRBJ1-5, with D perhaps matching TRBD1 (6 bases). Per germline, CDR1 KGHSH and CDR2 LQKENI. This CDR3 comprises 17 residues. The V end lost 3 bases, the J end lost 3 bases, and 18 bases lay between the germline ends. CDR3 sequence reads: CASSPQTGNIINQPQHF. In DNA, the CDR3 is TGTGCCAGCTCACCGCAGACAGGCAATATCATCAATCAGCCCCAGCATTTT.

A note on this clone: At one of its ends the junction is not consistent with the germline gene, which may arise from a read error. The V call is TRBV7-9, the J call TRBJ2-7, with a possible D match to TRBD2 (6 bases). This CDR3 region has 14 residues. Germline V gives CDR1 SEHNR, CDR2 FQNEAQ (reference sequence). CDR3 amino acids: CSSSLASRRDEQYF. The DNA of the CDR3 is TGTTCCAGCAGCTTAGCATCGAGGAGGGACGAGCAGTACTTC.

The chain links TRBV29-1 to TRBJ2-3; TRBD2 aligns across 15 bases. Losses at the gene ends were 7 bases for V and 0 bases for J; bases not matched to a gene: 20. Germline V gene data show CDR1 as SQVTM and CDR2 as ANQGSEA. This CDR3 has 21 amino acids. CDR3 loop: CSAVTTGGTSGRTASTDTQYF. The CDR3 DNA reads TGCAGCGCTGTGACAACGGGAGGGACTAGCGGGAGGACCGCTAGCACAGATACGCAGTATTTT.

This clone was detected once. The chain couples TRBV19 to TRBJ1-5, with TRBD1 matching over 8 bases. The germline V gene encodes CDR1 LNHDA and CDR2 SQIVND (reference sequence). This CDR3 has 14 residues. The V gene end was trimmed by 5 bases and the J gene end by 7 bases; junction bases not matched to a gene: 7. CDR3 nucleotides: TGTGCCAGTAGTGTTACAGGGGGAGGGCAGCCCCAGCATTTT. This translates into CASSVTGGGQPQHF.

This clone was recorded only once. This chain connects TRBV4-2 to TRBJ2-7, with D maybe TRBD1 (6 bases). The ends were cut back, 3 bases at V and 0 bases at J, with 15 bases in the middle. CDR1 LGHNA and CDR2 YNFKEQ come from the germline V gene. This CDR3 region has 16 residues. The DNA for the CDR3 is TGTGCCAGCAGCCAGAACAGGGACCAGAGCTCCTACGAGCAGTACTTC. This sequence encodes CASSQNRDQSSYEQYF.

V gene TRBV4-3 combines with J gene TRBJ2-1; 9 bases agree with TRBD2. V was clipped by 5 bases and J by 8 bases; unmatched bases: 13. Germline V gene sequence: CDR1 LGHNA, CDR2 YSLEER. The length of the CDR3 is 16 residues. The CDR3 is CASSERESSGIDEQFF. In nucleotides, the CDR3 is TGCGCCAGCAGCGAAAGAGAGTCTAGCGGGATCGATGAGCAGTTCTTC.

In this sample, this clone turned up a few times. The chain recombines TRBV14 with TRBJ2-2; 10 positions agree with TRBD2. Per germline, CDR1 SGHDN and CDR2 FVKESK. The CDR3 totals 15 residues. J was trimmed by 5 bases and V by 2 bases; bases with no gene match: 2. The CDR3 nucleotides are TGTGCCAGCAGCCAAAGGACTAGCGGAACCGGGGAGCTGTTTTTT. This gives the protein CASSQRTSGTGELFF.

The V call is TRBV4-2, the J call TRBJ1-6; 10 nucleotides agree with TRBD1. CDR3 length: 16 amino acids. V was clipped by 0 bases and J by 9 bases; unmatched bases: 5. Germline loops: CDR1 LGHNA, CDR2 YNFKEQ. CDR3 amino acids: CASSQEPGQGISPLHF. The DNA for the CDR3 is TGTGCCAGCAGCCAAGAACCGGGACAGGGGATTTCACCCCTCCACTTT.

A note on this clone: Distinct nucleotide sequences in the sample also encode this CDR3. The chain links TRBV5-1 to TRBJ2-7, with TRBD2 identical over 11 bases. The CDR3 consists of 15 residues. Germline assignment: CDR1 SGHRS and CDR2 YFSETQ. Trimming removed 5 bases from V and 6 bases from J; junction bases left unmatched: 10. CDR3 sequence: CASRSSSGGPGEQYF. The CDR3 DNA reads TGCGCCAGCAGATCATCTAGCGGGGGGCCAGGCGAGCAGTACTTC.

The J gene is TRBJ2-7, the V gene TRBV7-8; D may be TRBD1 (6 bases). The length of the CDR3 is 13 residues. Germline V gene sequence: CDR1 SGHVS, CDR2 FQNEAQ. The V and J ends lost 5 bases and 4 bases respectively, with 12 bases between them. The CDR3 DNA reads TGTGCCAGCAGCCCTAACAGGGAATACGAGCAGTACTTC. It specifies CASSPNREYEQYF.

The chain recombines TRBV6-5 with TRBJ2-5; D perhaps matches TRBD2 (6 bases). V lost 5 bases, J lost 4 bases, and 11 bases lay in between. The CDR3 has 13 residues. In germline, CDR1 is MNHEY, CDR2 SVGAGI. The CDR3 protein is CASSLGGLETQYF. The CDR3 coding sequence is TGTGCCAGCAGTCTTGGGGGACTAGAGACCCAGTACTTC.

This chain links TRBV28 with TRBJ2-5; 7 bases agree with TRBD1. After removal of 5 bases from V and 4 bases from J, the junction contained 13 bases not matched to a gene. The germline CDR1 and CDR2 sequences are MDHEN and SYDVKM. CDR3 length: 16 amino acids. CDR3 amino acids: CASSRNPGTVTETQYF. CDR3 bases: TGTGCCAGCAGTCGGAATCCCGGGACAGTTACAGAGACCCAGTACTTC.

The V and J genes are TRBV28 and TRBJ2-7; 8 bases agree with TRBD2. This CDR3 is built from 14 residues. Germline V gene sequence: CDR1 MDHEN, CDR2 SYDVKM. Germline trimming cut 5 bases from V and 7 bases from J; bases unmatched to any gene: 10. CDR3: CASSPAGAKWEQYF. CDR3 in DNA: TGTGCCAGCAGTCCAGCGGGAGCTAAGTGGGAGCAGTACTTC.

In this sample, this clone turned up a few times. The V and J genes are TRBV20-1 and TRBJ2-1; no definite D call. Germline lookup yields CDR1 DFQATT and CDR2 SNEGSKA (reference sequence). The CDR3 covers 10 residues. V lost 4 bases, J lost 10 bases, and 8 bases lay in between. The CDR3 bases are TGCAGTGCTACCAGCGAGGAGCAGTTCTTC. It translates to CSATSEEQFF.